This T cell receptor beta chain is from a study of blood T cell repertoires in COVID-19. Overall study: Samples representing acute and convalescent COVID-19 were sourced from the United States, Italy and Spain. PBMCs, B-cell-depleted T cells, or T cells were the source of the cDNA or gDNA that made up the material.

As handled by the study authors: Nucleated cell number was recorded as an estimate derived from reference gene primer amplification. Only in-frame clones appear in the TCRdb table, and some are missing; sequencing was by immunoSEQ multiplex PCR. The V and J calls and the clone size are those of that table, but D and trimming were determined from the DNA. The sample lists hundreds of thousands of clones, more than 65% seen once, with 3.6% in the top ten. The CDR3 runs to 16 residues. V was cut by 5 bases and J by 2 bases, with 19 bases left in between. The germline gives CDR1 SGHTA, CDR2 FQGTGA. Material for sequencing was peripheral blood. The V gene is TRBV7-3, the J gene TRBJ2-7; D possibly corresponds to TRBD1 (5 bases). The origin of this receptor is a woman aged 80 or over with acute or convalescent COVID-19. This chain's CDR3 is CASSPPCQGSPYEQYF. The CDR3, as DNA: TGTGCCAGCAGCCCCCCTTGTCAGGGTAGCCCCTACGAGCAGTACTTC.